What follows are 2 T cell receptor beta chains derived from one specimen sequenced in a study of cytomegalovirus exposure and HLA in healthy donors. Primers: 60 Vbeta forward and 13 Jbeta reverse. Some clones are missing from TCRdb's copy, which holds only in-frame ones; the method was immunoSEQ multiplex PCR. There are approximately 110,000 clones in the sample, with approximately 0.93% held by the top ten. The sequenced sample consisted of PBMCs. The source is a man between 18 and 29 years old in good health and CMV-seronegative.

V is TRBV5-1 and J is TRBJ1-2; D is unclear. This CDR3 has 14 residues. V was shortened by 0 bases and J by 4 bases, with 10 bases between the two germline ends. Germline V gene data show CDR1 as SGHRS and CDR2 as YFSETQ. The chain's CDR3 is CASSLAQTTYGYTF. The CDR3 DNA reads as TGCGCCAGCAGCTTGGCACAGACTACCTATGGCTACACCTTC.

The rearrangement links TRBV30 to TRBJ2-5; tentatively, D is TRBD2 (7 bases). The CDR3 totals 13 residues. CDR1 and CDR2 (germline): GTSNPN, SVGIG (reference sequence). Trimming removed 4 bases from V and 4 bases from J, with 13 bases in between. For the CDR3, the DNA is TGTGCCTGGAAGGGGGGGTGGGGAGAGACCCAGTACTTC. Translating gives CAWKGGWGETQYF.